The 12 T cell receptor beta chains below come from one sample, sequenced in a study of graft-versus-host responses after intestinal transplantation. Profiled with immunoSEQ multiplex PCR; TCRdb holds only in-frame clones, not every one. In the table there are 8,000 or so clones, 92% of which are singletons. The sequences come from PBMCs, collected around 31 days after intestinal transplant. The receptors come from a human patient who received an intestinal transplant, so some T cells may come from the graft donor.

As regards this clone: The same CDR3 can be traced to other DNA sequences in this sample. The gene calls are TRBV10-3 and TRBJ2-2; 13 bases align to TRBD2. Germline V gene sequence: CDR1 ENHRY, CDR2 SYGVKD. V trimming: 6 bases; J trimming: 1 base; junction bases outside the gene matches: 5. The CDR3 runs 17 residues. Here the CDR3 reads CAISRTSGGVNTGELFF. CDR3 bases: TGTGCCATCAGCAGAACTAGCGGGGGGGTGAACACCGGGGAGCTGTTTTTT.

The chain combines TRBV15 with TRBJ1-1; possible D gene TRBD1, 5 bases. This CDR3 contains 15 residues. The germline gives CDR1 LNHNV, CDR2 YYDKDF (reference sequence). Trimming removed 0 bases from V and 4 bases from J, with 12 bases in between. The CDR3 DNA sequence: TGTGCCACCAGCAGAGATCGGGGCTTGGGCACTGAAGCTTTCTTT. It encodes CATSRDRGLGTEAFF.

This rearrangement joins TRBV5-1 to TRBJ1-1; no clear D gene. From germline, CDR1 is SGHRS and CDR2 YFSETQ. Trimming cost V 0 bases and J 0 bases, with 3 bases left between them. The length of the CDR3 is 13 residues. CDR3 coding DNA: TGCGCCAGCAGCTTGGGACTGAACACTGAAGCTTTCTTT. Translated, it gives CASSLGLNTEAFF.

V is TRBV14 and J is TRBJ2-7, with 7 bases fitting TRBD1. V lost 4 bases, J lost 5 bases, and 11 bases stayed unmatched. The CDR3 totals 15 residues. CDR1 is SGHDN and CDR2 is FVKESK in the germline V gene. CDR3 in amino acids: CASSRPDRVRDEQYF. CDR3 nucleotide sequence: TGTGCCAGCAGCCGACCTGACAGGGTTAGAGACGAGCAGTACTTC.

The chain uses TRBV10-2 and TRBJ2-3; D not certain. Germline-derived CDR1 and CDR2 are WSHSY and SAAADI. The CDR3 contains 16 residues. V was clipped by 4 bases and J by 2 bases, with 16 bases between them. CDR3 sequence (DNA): TGCGCCAGCAGTGTATCCCGGAATGGGGACACAGATACGCAGTATTTT. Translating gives CASSVSRNGDTDTQYF.

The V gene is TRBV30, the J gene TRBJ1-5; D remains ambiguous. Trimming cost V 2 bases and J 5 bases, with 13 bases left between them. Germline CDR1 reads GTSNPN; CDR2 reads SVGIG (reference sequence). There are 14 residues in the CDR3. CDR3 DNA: TGTGCCTGGAGTATAGCCATTTCCCATCAGCCCCAGCATTTT. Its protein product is CAWSIAISHQPQHF.

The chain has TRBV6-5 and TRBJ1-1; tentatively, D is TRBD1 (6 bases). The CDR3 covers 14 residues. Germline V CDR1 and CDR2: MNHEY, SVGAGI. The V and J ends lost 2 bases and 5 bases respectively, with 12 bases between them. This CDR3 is CASSYPGEGTEAFF. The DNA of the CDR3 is TGTGCCAGCAGTTACCCAGGGGAAGGGACTGAAGCTTTCTTT.

The CDR3 spells CASSYSGGPQETQYF. CDR3 DNA sequence: TGTGCCAGCAGTTACTCTGGGGGTCCCCAAGAGACCCAGTACTTC. The chain recombines TRBV6-5 with TRBJ2-5; D possibly uses TRBD1 or TRBD2 (5 bases each). Trimming removed 0 bases from V and 1 base from J, with 9 bases in between. Germline CDR1 reads MNHEY; CDR2 reads SVGAGI. This CDR3 is 15 amino acids long.

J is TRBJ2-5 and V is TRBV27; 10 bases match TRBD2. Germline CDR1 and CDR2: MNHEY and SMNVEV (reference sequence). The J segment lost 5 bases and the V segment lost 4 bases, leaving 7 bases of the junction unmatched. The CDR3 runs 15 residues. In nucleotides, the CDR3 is TGTGCCAGCAGTTCCTTAGCGGGGGGACAGGAGACCCAGTACTTC. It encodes CASSSLAGGQETQYF.

CDR3 amino acids: CASSPGGGLWQPQHF. The DNA for the CDR3 is TGTGCCAGCAGCCCCGGGGGGGGTCTTTGGCAGCCCCAGCATTTT. V usage is TRBV7-9 and J usage is TRBJ1-5, with TRBD1 as a possible D gene (5 bases). The CDR3 contains 15 residues. Germline CDR1 and CDR2: SEHNR and FQNEAQ (reference sequence). V lost 5 bases and J lost 7, with 18 bases in between.

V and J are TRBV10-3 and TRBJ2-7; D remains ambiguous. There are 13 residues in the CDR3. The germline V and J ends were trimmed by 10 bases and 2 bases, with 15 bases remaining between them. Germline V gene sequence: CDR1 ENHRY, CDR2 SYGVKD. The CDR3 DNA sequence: TGTGCCACCGAGGATGTGACGGCCTACGAGCAGTACTTC. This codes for CATEDVTAYEQYF.

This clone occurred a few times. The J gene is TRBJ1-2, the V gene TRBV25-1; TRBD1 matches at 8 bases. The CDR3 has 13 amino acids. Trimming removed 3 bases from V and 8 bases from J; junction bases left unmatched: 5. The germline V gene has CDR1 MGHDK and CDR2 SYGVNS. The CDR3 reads CASSEAGGAGYTF. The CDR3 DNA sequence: TGTGCCAGCAGTGAGGCAGGGGGCGCGGGCTACACCTTC.